The clone carrying this T cell receptor (beta chain) was found once. These data belong to a study of shared clonotypes between healthy human individuals. Study information: The cohort had two women and three men, ages 18 to 49.

Germline V gene lookup returns CDR1 SGHRS and CDR2 YFSETQ. The CDR3 runs 14 residues. Trimming removed 5 bases at V and 0 bases at J, with 9 bases between. Produced via immunoSEQ multiplex PCR; TCRdb's table is partial and in-frame only. The table lists 800,000 to 1,200,000 clones, roughly 74% of them singletons. This receptor was identified in a man between 18 and 29 years old in good health. Some clones in this sample may be carry-over from other donors' samples. This rearrangement joins TRBV5-1 to TRBJ1-5; D may be TRBD1 (5 bases). The sequenced sample consisted of memory CD4+ T cells from PBMCs. Subset in this sample: CD45RA-negative fraction. CDR3 protein: CASSRGDSNQPQHF. CDR3 sequence (DNA): TGCGCCAGCAGTAGGGGAGATAGCAATCAGCCCCAGCATTTT.